This T cell receptor beta chain was sequenced for a study of OX40 agonist ivuxolimab in advanced cancers. Whole-study context: The study reported partial responses in three patients: one hepatocellular carcinoma, two cutaneous melanoma.

Per the germline V gene, CDR1 is LNHDA and CDR2 is SQIVND (reference sequence). J was trimmed by 8 bases and V by 3 bases; bases with no gene match: 15. This CDR3 has 16 amino acids. Using immunoSEQ multiplex PCR, the repertoire was profiled, and TCRdb retains in-frame clones only, with some absent. The sample yields 100,000 to 120,000 clones, over 85% seen once. The receptor was derived from an adult with an advanced solid tumor such as melanoma, head and neck, liver or kidney cancer. The gene calls are TRBV19 and TRBJ1-2; 7 bases match TRBD1. The sample here was CD4+ or CD8+ T cells sorted from blood, taken in a trial of the OX40 agonist ivuxolimab. CDR3: CASSIRRQGIGYGYTF. The CDR3 DNA reads as TGTGCCAGTAGTATTAGGCGACAGGGAATCGGATACGGCTACACCTTC.